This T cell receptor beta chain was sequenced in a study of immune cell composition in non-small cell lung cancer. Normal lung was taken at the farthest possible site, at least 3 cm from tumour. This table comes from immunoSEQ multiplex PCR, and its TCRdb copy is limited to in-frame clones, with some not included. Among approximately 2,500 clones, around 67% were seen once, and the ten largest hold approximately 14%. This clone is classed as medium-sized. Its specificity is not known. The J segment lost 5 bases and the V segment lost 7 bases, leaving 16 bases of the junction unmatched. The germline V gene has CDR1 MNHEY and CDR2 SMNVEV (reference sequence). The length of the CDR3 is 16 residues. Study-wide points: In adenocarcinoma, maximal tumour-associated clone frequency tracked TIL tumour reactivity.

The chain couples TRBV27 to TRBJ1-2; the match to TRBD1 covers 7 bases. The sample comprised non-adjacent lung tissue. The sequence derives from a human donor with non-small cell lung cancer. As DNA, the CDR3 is TGTGCCAGCACCCCTTGGGGACAGCCAAAAGAGTATGGCTACACCTTC. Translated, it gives CASTPWGQPKEYGYTF.